The entry below gives a single T cell receptor beta chain sequence along with its context. These data belong to a study of early T cells in non-severe SARS-CoV-2 infection. Looking at the study overall: Sequenced bulk RNA came from whole blood that was unsorted, and chains were unpaired.

The TCR library protocol attached unique molecular identifiers to the individual cDNA molecules. Via MiXCR, TCRdb re-called the 5' RACE reads, giving one row per CDR3 protein. The repertoire consists of over 50,000 distinct CDR3 sequences, with around 12% occurring once and the leading ten covering about 3.1%. The ends lost 3 bases at V and 2 bases at J; junction bases unmatched: 9. CDR1 and CDR2 (germline): SGHRS, YFSETQ. This CDR3 contains 16 residues. This clonotype originated in an adult who was a healthcare worker with PCR-confirmed SARS-CoV-2 infection or an uninfected control (not recorded which). Sequenced material: whole blood. The chain is built from TRBV5-1 and TRBJ1-1; 8 bases agree with TRBD1. CDR3 sequence: CASSWGGQGTNTEAFF. The CDR3 DNA follows: TGCGCCAGCAGCTGGGGCGGACAGGGTACCAACACTGAAGCTTTCTTT.